Here is one TCR beta chain with its context. The data were taken from a study of blood T cell repertoires in COVID-19. Across the study: Sources were T cells, B-cell-depleted T cells, or PBMCs; the material itself was cDNA or gDNA.

Methods used by the authors: Estimation of nucleated cell counts was performed using reference gene primer amplification. Method: immunoSEQ multiplex PCR; TCRdb's copy keeps in-frame clones and lacks some. That table gives V, J and clone size, and the DNA gave D and trimming. The table records roughly 180,000 clones, over 70% of them present only once. The CDR3 is 16 amino acids. V lost 4 bases, J lost 0 bases, and 7 bases stayed unmatched. CDR1 and CDR2 from the germline V gene are SGHTA and FQGNSA. The sample comprised PBMCs or T cells enriched from blood (not recorded which). The J gene is TRBJ1-1, the V gene TRBV7-2; 8 positions agree with TRBD1. The clonotype originates from a woman between 35 and 50 years old with acute COVID-19. DNA for the CDR3: TGTGCCAGCAGCTCCTACCAGGGGGCGCTGAACACTGAAGCTTTCTTT. It codes for CASSSYQGALNTEAFF.